This TCR beta chain emerged from a study of blood T cell repertoires in COVID-19. Study-wide background: The samples span acute and convalescent COVID-19 from the United States, Italy and Spain. In each case, the material was cDNA or gDNA derived from T cells, B-cell-depleted T cells, or PBMCs.

Authors' methods: Amplified reference gene primers provided the basis for estimating nucleated cell counts. This table comes from immunoSEQ multiplex PCR, and its TCRdb copy is limited to in-frame clones, with some not included. From that table come the V and J calls and clone size; the DNA was used to work out D and trimming. The table records around 220,000 clones, approximately 82% of them present only once. Sequenced: peripheral blood. The clonotype comes from a woman of 80 years or more with active or convalescent COVID-19.

The CDR3 protein is CASRVSFQRNEKLFF. The CDR3 DNA reads TGTGCCAGCAGGGTCTCCTTCCAGAGGAATGAAAAACTGTTTTTT. The chain has TRBV6-5 and TRBJ1-4; no definite D call. V was cut by 6 bases and J by 5 bases, with 16 bases left in between. CDR1 and CDR2 from the germline V gene are MNHEY and SVGAGI. The CDR3 totals 15 residues.